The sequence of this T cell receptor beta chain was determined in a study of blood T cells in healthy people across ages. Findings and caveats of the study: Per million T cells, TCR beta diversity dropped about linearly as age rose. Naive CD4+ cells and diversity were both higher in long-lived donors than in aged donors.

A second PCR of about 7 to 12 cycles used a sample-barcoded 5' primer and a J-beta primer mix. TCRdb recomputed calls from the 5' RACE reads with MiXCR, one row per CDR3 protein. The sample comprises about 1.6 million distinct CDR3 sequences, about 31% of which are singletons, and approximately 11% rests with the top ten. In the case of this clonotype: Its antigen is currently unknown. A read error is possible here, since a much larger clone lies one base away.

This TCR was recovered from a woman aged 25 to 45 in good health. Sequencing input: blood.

CDR3 protein: CSVDAGRTDSQYF. The CDR3 bases are TGCAGCGTTGATGCAGGGAGGACGGATTCGCAGTATTTT. This chain connects TRBV29-1 to TRBJ2-3, with a weak D call TRBD2 (6 bases). Germline CDR1 and CDR2: SQVTM and ANQGSEA. V shed 3 bases and J shed 10 bases, with 17 bases lying between them. The CDR3 sequence is 13 residues long.